Each of the 22 T cell receptor beta chains below was sequenced from the same sample in a study of blood T cell repertoires in COVID-19. TCRdb keeps only in-frame clones here, not all; method: immunoSEQ multiplex PCR. Of approximately 120,000 clones detected, 70% to 85% appear once; the ten largest clones hold approximately 7.9%. Sequenced material: peripheral blood. Source of these receptors: a woman aged 80 or over with active or convalescent COVID-19.

The chain couples TRBV6-5 to TRBJ2-5; D remains unclear. Per germline, CDR1 MNHEY and CDR2 SVGAGI. V gave up 4 bases and J gave up 7 bases, with 19 bases separating them. The CDR3 extends over 15 amino acids. The CDR3 protein is CASSSQPGIGLTQYF. Written as DNA, the CDR3 is TGTGCCAGCAGTTCTCAGCCGGGTATTGGGTTGACCCAGTACTTC.

J is TRBJ2-1 and V is TRBV7-2; 7 bases are a match to TRBD2. The CDR3 spans 15 residues. J was trimmed by 9 bases and V by 7 bases; bases with no gene match: 15. From germline, CDR1 is SGHTA and CDR2 FQGNSA. The CDR3 region has the DNA TGTGCCAGCATCAAGACTAGCTCAACCCCTAGTGAGCAGTTCTTC. Its protein product is CASIKTSSTPSEQFF. The entire variable domain, with the rest obtained from reference TRBV7-2 and TRBJ2-1, is as follows: GAGVSQSPSNKVTEKGKDVELRCDPISGHTALYWYRQSLGQGLEFLIYFQGNSAPDKSGLPSDRFSAERTGGSVSTLTIQRTQQEDSAVYLCASIKTSSTPSEQFFGPGTRLTVL.

The chain recombines TRBV9 with TRBJ2-3; tentatively, D is TRBD2 (6 bases). Per the germline V gene, CDR1 is SGDLS and CDR2 is YYNGEE. V was clipped by 4 bases and J by 0 bases, with 15 bases between them. This CDR3 contains 16 residues. DNA for the CDR3: TGTGCCAGCAGCACCCAGCTAGCGTACAGCACAGATACGCAGTATTTT. Its translation is CASSTQLAYSTDTQYF.

The chain recombines TRBV5-4 with TRBJ2-3; no firm D call. The CDR3 loop spans 15 amino acids. CDR1 and CDR2 (germline): SGHNT, YYREEE (reference sequence). Trimming took off 0 bases at V and 2 bases at J, with 10 bases between the two ends. The CDR3 DNA reads as TGTGCCAGCAGCTTGGACCCCAGTACCACAGATACGCAGTATTTT. Protein sequence: CASSLDPSTTDTQYF.

V and J are TRBV7-9 and TRBJ2-7; 13 positions match TRBD2. The germline V gene encodes CDR1 SEHNR and CDR2 FQNEAQ (reference sequence). V dropped 5 bases and J dropped 9; count of bases not matched to a gene: 10. The CDR3 is 15 amino acids. This CDR3 reads CASSPGTSGKWVQYF. The CDR3, as DNA: TGTGCCAGCAGCCCCGGGACTAGCGGGAAATGGGTGCAGTACTTC.

The genes are TRBV11-2 and TRBJ1-4; possible D gene TRBD1, 6 bases. V lost 5 bases and J 8 bases, leaving 24 bases between the germline ends. Germline loops: CDR1 SGHAT, CDR2 FQNNGV. CDR3 length equals 17 residues. CDR3 region: CASSAQGWGSSREKLFF. For the CDR3, the DNA is TGTGCCAGCAGCGCCCAGGGGTGGGGCAGCTCAAGGGAAAAACTGTTTTTT.

V is TRBV9 and J is TRBJ2-5; 15 bases map to TRBD2. CDR1 is SGDLS and CDR2 is YYNGEE in the germline V gene. V was clipped by 4 bases and J by 4 bases; unmatched bases: 20. This CDR3 has 21 residues. The CDR3 DNA is TGTGCCAGCAGCCCCGACCGGACTAGCGGGAGGGTCGGGGGGTTTCGAGAGACCCAGTACTTC. It yields the protein CASSPDRTSGRVGGFRETQYF.

This clone was seen a single time. V and J are TRBV3-1 (or the pseudogene TRBV3-2) and TRBJ2-7; 12 positions agree with TRBD2. Trimming cost V 4 bases and J 4 bases; bases outside gene matches: 5. The germline V gene has CDR1 LGHDT and CDR2 YNNKEL (reference sequence). The CDR3 consists of 15 residues. The CDR3 loop is CASSRLLAGGYEQYF. In nucleotides, the CDR3 is TGTGCCAGCAGCCGCTTACTAGCGGGGGGATACGAGCAGTACTTC.

This clone has a handful of counts. The rearrangement uses TRBV27 and TRBJ2-5, with D hard to call. V was cut by 5 bases and J by 1 base, with 14 bases left in between. CDR1 MNHEY and CDR2 SMNVEV come from the germline V gene (reference sequence). This CDR3 has 15 amino acids. The CDR3 nucleotides read TGTGCCAGCAGTCTCTCCAGACATGCCCAAGAGACCCAGTACTTC. Translating gives CASSLSRHAQETQYF.

The V gene is TRBV5-1, the J gene TRBJ1-2; weak D call: TRBD1 (5 bases). V was cut by 0 bases and J by 4 bases, with 7 bases left in between. The germline CDR1 and CDR2 sequences are SGHRS and YFSETQ. The CDR3 has 13 residues. CDR3 DNA: TGCGCCAGCAGCTTGGTAGGGGCCTATGGCTACACCTTC. This translates into CASSLVGAYGYTF.

The chain links TRBV7-3 to TRBJ2-1, with D possibly matching TRBD1 (6 bases). Germline V gene data show CDR1 as SGHTA and CDR2 as FQGTGA. This CDR3 spans 17 amino acids. V lost 5 bases to trimming and J lost 3 bases, with 20 bases between them. CDR3 residues: CASSPTLDSIGYNEQFF. Here the CDR3 DNA reads TGTGCCAGCAGCCCTACCCTGGACAGTATCGGCTACAATGAGCAGTTCTTC.

The rearrangement uses TRBV28 and TRBJ1-6; possible D gene TRBD1, 5 bases. CDR1 is MDHEN and CDR2 is SYDVKM in the germline V gene. There are 15 residues in the CDR3. V gave up 2 bases and J gave up 10 bases, with 15 bases separating them. The CDR3 nucleotides are TGTGCCAGCAGTTTAGGGAGGGGAAGGTACTCACCCCTCCACTTT. Its translation: CASSLGRGRYSPLHF.

This rearrangement joins TRBV9 to TRBJ2-7; D gene ambiguous. V gave up 0 bases and J gave up 5 bases, with 12 bases separating them. Germline values: CDR1 SGDLS, CDR2 YYNGEE. This CDR3 region has 14 residues. The CDR3 nucleotides read TGTGCCAGCAGCGTAGTCGGAGATTTCCACGAGCAGTACTTC. The encoded protein is CASSVVGDFHEQYF.

The J gene is TRBJ2-1, the V gene TRBV15, with D tentatively TRBD2 (6 bases). V was cut by 10 bases and J by 0 bases, with 10 bases left in between. CDR3 size: 13 residues. Germline-derived CDR1 and CDR2 are LNHNV and YYDKDF (reference sequence). CDR3: CAIPGDSYNEQFF. The CDR3, as DNA: TGTGCCATTCCGGGGGACTCCTACAATGAGCAGTTCTTC.

V gene TRBV27 combines with J gene TRBJ1-4; D uncertain. Between the trimmed V and J ends, which lost 4 bases and 7 bases, there was a span of 10 bases. Germline CDR1 and CDR2: MNHEY and SMNVEV (reference sequence). CDR3 length: 13 amino acids. CDR3 DNA: TGTGCCAGCAGTTACAGAGAAGGTGAAAAACTGTTTTTT. This sequence encodes CASSYREGEKLFF.

The chain links TRBV5-1 to TRBJ2-7; possibly TRBD2 for D (5 bases). This CDR3 contains 16 residues. Germline CDR1 and CDR2: SGHRS and YFSETQ. Trimming stripped 4 bases from V and 6 bases from J, with 23 bases between. The CDR3 DNA follows: TGCGCCAGCAGCCCAAGGAGAGGGAGTAACTACGGCGAGCAGTACTTC. It translates to CASSPRRGSNYGEQYF.

V usage is TRBV7-2 and J usage is TRBJ2-1; D may be TRBD2 (6 bases). Between the trimmed V and J ends, which lost 2 bases and 0 bases, there was a span of 14 bases. The CDR3 sequence is 17 residues long. Germline CDR1 SGHTA, CDR2 FQGNSA. In DNA, the CDR3 is TGTGCCAGCAGCTTAACGGGGACTTCCTACTCCTACAATGAGCAGTTCTTC. Translation: CASSLTGTSYSYNEQFF. The complete variable domain, with remaining parts taken from reference TRBV7-2 and TRBJ2-1, reads GAGVSQSPSNKVTEKGKDVELRCDPISGHTALYWYRQSLGQGLEFLIYFQGNSAPDKSGLPSDRFSAERTGGSVSTLTIQRTQQEDSAVYLCASSLTGTSYSYNEQFFGPGTRLTVL.

The rearrangement joins TRBV4-1 to TRBJ2-5; D is possibly TRBD1 (5 bases). Deletions cut 1 base from V and 2 bases from J, with 17 bases between. Germline CDR1 is MGHRA and CDR2 is YSYEKL. The CDR3 runs 17 residues. The CDR3 region is CASSQALRQKRQETQYF. The CDR3 nucleotides are TGCGCCAGCAGCCAAGCTTTGCGACAGAAAAGGCAAGAGACCCAGTACTTC.

Here the CDR3 reads CASSPLYGKRQTQYF. The CDR3 region has the DNA TGCGCCAGCAGCCCGCTTTACGGGAAGAGACAGACCCAGTACTTC. This chain connects TRBV4-1 to TRBJ2-5, with D tentatively TRBD2 (5 bases). Deletions cut 4 bases from V and 6 bases from J, with 18 bases between. Germline CDR1 MGHRA, CDR2 YSYEKL. The CDR3 has 15 residues.

The genes are TRBV9 and TRBJ1-2; 7 nucleotides line up with TRBD1. J was trimmed by 2 bases and V by 0 bases; bases with no gene match: 4. Germline V lookup: CDR1 SGDLS, CDR2 YYNGEE. The CDR3 runs 15 residues. The CDR3 is CASSVGSQGNYGYTF. For the CDR3, the DNA is TGTGCCAGCAGCGTAGGGTCACAGGGGAACTATGGCTACACCTTC.

The rearrangement joins TRBV19 to TRBJ1-2; D not certain. Germline V lookup: CDR1 LNHDA, CDR2 SQIVND (reference sequence). V was clipped by 4 bases and J by 0 bases, with 6 bases between them. This CDR3 spans 13 amino acids. CDR3 in DNA: TGTGCCAGTAGTACTAGTTCTAACTATGGCTACACCTTC. It specifies CASSTSSNYGYTF.

V gene TRBV5-5 combines with J gene TRBJ2-3; D perhaps matches TRBD2 (5 bases). V was pared by 0 bases and J by 6 bases, with 11 bases between. The CDR3 contains 14 residues. Germline V gene sequence: CDR1 SGHKS, CDR2 YYEKEE (reference sequence). DNA for the CDR3: TGTGCCAGCAGCTTGGGTCCCTCGGGGGATACGCAGTATTTT. Protein product: CASSLGPSGDTQYF. Combining the CDR3 with reference TRBV5-5 and TRBJ2-3 gives the whole variable domain DAGVTQSPTHLIKTRGQQVTLRCSPISGHKSVSWYQQVLGQGPQFIFQYYEKEERGRGNFPDRFSARQFPNYSSELNVNALLLGDSALYLCASSLGPSGDTQYFGPGTRLTVL.